This T cell receptor (beta chain) stems from a study of OX40 agonist ivuxolimab in advanced cancers. This table comes from immunoSEQ multiplex PCR, and its TCRdb copy is limited to in-frame clones, with some not included. The sample gives more than 80,000 clones, roughly 89% of which show up once; 1.5% to 2% is in the top ten. V lost 6 bases and J lost 3, with 12 bases in between. Germline V gene sequence: CDR1 MNHEY, CDR2 SVGAGI. The CDR3 is made up of 14 amino acids. The source is an adult with an advanced solid tumor such as melanoma, head and neck, liver or kidney cancer. The sample was CD4+ or CD8+ T cells sorted from blood, taken in a trial of the OX40 agonist ivuxolimab. The chain joins TRBV6-5 to TRBJ1-5; D remains ambiguous. The CDR3 DNA reads TGTGCCAGCAGAGGGAGGGCGGACAATCAGCCCCAGCATTTT. This sequence encodes CASRGRADNQPQHF.